The entry below gives a single T cell receptor (beta chain) sequence along with its context. These data originate in a study of blood T cell repertoires in COVID-19. Background on the study: From T cells, B-cell-depleted T cells, or PBMCs came the material, which was cDNA or gDNA.

Profiled with immunoSEQ multiplex PCR; TCRdb holds only in-frame clones, not every one. The table lists roughly 190,000 clones, 80% to 85% of them singletons. The V gene end was trimmed by 0 bases and the J gene end by 6 bases; junction bases not matched to a gene: 8. This CDR3 region has 16 residues. CDR1 and CDR2 (germline): MNHNS, SASEGT. This sequence originates from a human donor with acute or convalescent COVID-19. The donor label of this sample is uncertain. The sequencing sample was made of peripheral blood. The chain couples TRBV6-1 to TRBJ1-5; 7 bases are shared with TRBD1. In nucleotides, the CDR3 is TGTGCCAGCAGTGAAGCGCTTCAGGGGGGCAGTCAGCCCCAGCATTTT. Its protein is CASSEALQGGSQPQHF.